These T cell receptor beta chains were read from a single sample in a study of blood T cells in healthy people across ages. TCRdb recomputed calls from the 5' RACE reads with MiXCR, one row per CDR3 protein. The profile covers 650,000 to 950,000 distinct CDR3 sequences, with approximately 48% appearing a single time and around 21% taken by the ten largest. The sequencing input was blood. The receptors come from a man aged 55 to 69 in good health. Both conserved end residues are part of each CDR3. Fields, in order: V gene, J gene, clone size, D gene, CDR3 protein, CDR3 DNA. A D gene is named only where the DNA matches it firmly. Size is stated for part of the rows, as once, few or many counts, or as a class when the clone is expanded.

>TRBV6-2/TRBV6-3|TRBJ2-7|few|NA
CASRDRFNEQYF
TGTGCCAGCAGAGACAGGTTCAACGAGCAGTACTTC
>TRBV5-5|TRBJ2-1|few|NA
CASNRAQREINEQFF
TGTGCCAGCAATCGGGCCCAACGGGAAATCAATGAGCAGTTCTTC
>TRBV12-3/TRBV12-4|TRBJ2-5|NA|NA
CASSFPRMDHNEQYF
TGTGCCAGCAGTTTCCCCAGGATGGACCACAATGAGCAGTACTTC
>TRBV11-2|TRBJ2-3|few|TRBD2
CASSSYSGGTDTQYF
TGTGCCAGCAGCTCCTATAGCGGGGGTACAGATACGCAGTATTTT
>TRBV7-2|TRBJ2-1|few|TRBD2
CASSRPAPLAGEGNEQFF
TGTGCCAGCAGCCGCCCAGCCCCACTAGCGGGGGAGGGCAATGAGCAGTTCTTC
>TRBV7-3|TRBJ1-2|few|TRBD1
CASSPHGQGVGYTF
TGTGCCAGCAGCCCACACGGACAGGGGGTTGGCTACACCTTC
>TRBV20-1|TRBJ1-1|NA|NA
CSARPRGYTEAFF
TGCAGTGCTAGACCCCGGGGGTACACTGAAGCTTTCTTT
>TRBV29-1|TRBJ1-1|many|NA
CSVSRAGLGTEAFF
TGCAGCGTCTCAAGGGCAGGGTTGGGCACTGAAGCTTTCTTT
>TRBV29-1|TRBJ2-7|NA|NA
CSVEEPRGSEQYF
TGCAGCGTCGAGGAACCCCGGGGGTCCGAGCAGTACTTC
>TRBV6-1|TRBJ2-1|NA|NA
CASRKDQSYNEQFF
TGTGCCAGCAGAAAGGACCAATCCTACAATGAGCAGTTCTTC
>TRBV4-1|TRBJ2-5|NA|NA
CASSQERGGARETQYF
TGCGCCAGCAGCCAAGAGCGAGGGGGGGCCAGGGAGACCCAGTACTTC
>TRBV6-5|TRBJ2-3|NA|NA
CASTNRWVGTDTQYF
TGTGCCAGCACCAACCGTTGGGTGGGCACAGATACGCAGTATTTT
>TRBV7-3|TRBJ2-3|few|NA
CASSPLGQGGADTQYF
TGTGCCAGCAGCCCCCTCGGACAGGGAGGGGCAGATACGCAGTATTTT
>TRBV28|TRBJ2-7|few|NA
CASSPTEGWYEQYF
TGTGCCAGCAGCCCTACAGAAGGTTGGTACGAGCAGTACTTC